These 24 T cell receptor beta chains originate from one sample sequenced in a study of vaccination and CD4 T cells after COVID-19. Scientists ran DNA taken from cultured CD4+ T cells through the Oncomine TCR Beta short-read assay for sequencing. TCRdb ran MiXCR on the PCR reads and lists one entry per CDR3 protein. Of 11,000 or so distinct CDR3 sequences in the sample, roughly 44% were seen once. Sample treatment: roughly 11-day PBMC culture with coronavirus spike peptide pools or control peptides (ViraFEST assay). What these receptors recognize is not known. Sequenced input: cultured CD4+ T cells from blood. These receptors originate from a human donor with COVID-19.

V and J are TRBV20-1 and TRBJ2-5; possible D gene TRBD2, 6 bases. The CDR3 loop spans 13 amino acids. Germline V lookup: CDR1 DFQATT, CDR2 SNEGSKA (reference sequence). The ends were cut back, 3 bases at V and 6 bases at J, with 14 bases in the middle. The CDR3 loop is CSASGIGGKTQYF. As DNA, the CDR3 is TGCAGTGCTAGTGGAATAGGAGGGAAGACCCAGTACTTC.

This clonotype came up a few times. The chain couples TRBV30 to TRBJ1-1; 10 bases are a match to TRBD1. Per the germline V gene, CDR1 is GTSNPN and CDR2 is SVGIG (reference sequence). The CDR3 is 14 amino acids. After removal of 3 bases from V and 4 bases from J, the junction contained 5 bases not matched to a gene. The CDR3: CAWSRDRGGTEAFF. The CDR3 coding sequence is TGTGCCTGGAGCAGGGACAGGGGAGGCACTGAAGCTTTCTTT. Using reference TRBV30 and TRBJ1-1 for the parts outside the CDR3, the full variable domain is SQTIHQWPATLVQPVGSPLSLECTVEGTSNPNLYWYRQAAGRGLQLLFYSVGIGQISSEVPQNLSASRPQDRQFILSSKKLLLSDSGFYLCAWSRDRGGTEAFFGQGTRLTVV.

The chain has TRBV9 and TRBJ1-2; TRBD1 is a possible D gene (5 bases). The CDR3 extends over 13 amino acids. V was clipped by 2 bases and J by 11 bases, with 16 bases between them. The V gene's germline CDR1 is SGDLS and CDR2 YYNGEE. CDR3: CASSVQGQGGYTF. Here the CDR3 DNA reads TGTGCCAGCAGCGTCCAAGGGCAGGGCGGTTACACCTTC.

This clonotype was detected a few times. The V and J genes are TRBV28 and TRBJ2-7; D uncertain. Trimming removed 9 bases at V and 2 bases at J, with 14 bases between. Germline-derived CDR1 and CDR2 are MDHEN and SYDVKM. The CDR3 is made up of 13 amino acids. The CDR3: CASKTGRPYEQYF. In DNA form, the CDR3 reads TGTGCCAGTAAGACCGGCAGACCCTACGAGCAGTACTTC.

The CDR3 region is CASSLTANGQETQYF. The CDR3 DNA is TGCGCCAGCAGCCTCACAGCCAACGGGCAAGAGACCCAGTACTTC. This chain links TRBV4-1 with TRBJ2-5; the D is unclear. V was cut by 4 bases and J by 2 bases, with 14 bases left in between. This CDR3 has 15 residues. Germline CDR1 reads MGHRA; CDR2 reads YSYEKL.

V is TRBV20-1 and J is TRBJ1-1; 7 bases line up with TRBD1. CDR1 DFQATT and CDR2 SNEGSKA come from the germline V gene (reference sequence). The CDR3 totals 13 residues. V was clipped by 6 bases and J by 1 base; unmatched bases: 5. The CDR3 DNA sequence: TGCAGTGCCCTCGGACAGGCGAACACTGAAGCTTTCTTT. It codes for CSALGQANTEAFF.

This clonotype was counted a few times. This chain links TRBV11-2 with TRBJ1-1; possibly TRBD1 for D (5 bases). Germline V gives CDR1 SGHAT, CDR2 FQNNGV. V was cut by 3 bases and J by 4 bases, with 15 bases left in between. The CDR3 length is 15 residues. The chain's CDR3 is CASSLGGGGATEAFF. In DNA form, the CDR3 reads TGTGCCAGCAGCTTGGGGGGTGGAGGGGCCACTGAAGCTTTCTTT. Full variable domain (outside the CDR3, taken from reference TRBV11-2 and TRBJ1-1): EAGVAQSPRYKIIEKRQSVAFWCNPISGHATLYWYQQILGQGPKLLIQFQNNGVVDDSQLPKDRFSAERLKGVDSTLKIQPAKLEDSAVYLCASSLGGGGATEAFFGQGTRLTVV.

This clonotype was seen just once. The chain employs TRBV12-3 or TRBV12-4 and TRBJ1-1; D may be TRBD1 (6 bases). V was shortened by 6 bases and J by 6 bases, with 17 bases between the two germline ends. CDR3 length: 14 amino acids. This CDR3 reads CASRTRGGVAEAFF. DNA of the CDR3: TGTGCCAGCAGGACGCGAGGGGGGGTGGCTGAAGCTTTCTTT.

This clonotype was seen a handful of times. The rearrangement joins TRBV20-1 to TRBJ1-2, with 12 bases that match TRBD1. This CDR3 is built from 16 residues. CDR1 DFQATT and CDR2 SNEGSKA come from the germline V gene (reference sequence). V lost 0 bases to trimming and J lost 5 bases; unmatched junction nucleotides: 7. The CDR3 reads CSARDPMGQGAYGYTF. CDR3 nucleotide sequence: TGCAGTGCTAGAGACCCTATGGGACAGGGGGCATATGGCTACACCTTC.

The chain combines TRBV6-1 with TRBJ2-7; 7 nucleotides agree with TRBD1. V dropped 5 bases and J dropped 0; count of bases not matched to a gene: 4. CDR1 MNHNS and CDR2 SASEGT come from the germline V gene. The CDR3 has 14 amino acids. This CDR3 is CASSLDRASYEQYF. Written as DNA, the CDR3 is TGTGCCAGCAGTCTCGACAGGGCCTCCTACGAGCAGTACTTC.

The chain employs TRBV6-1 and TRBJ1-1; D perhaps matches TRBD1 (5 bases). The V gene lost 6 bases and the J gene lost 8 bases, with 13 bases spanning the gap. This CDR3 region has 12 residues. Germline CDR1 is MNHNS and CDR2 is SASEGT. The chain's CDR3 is CASSNAGTEAFF. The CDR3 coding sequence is TGTGCCAGCAGCAACGCCGGGACCGAAGCTTTCTTT.

The CDR3 is CSARDAAGTVAYEQYF. DNA for the CDR3: TGCAGTGCTAGAGATGCCGCCGGGACAGTAGCCTACGAGCAGTACTTC. The chain has TRBV20-1 and TRBJ2-7; the match to TRBD1 covers 7 bases. With V trimmed by 0 bases and J by 2 bases, 10 bases remained unmatched. Germline V CDR1 and CDR2: DFQATT, SNEGSKA (reference sequence). CDR3 length: 16 amino acids.

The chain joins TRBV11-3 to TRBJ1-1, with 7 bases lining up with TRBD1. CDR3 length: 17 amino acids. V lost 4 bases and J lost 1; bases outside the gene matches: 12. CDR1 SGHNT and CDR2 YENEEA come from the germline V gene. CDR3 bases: TGTGCCAGCAGCTCGGGACGGGGACAGTCTGCGAACACTGAAGCTTTCTTT. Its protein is CASSSGRGQSANTEAFF.

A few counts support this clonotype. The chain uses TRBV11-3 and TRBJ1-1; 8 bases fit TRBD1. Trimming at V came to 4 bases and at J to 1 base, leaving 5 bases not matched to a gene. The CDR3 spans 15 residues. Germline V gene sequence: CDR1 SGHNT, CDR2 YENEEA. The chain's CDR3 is CASSSRDRTNTEAFF. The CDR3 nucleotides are TGTGCCAGCAGCTCCCGGGACAGGACGAACACTGAAGCTTTCTTT.

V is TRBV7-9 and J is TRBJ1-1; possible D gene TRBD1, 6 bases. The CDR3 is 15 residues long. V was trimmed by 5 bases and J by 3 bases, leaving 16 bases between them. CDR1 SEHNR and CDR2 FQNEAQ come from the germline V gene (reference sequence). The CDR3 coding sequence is TGTGCCAGCAGCCCGGGGGCAGGGTGGTACACTGAAGCTTTCTTT. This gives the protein CASSPGAGWYTEAFF. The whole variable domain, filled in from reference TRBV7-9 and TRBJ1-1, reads DTGVSQNPRHKITKRGQNVTFRCDPISEHNRLYWYRQTLGQGPEFLTYFQNEAQLEKSRLLSDRFSAERPKGSFSTLEIQRTEQGDSAMYLCASSPGAGWYTEAFFGQGTRLTVV.

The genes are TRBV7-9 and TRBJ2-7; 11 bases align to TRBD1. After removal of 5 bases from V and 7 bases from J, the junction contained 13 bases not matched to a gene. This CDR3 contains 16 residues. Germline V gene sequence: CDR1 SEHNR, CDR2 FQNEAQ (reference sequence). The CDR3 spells CASSVGTGGASSEQYF. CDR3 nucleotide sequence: TGTGCCAGCAGCGTGGGGACAGGGGGTGCCTCGAGTGAGCAGTACTTC.

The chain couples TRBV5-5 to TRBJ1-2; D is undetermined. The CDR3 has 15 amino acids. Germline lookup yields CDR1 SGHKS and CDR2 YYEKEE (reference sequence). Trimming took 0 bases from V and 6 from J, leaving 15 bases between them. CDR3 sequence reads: CASSLATNPGNGYTF. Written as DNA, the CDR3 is TGTGCCAGCAGCTTGGCCACCAACCCGGGGAATGGCTACACCTTC.

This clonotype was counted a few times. CDR3 in amino acids: CASSIVGIQPQHF. The DNA of the CDR3 is TGTGCCAGTAGTATAGTCGGGATTCAGCCCCAGCATTTT. V usage is TRBV19 and J usage is TRBJ1-5, with D unclear. Germline V lookup: CDR1 LNHDA, CDR2 SQIVND (reference sequence). The CDR3 runs 13 residues. The V end was cut by 1 base, the J end by 6 bases, with 7 bases between.

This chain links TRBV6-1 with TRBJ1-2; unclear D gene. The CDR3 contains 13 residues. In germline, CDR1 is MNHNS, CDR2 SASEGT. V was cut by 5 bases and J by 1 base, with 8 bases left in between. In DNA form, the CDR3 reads TGTGCCAGCAGTCCCGGGGTTAACTATGGCTACACCTTC. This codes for CASSPGVNYGYTF.

In nucleotides, the CDR3 is TGTGCCAGCATCGGGGGCAGGAACACTGAAGCTTTCTTT. It yields the protein CASIGGRNTEAFF. The chain links TRBV6-2 or TRBV6-3 to TRBJ1-1; D is possibly TRBD1 (6 bases). V gave up 7 bases and J gave up 1 base, with 10 bases separating them. This CDR3 is built from 13 residues. The germline V gene has CDR1 MNHEY and CDR2 SVGEGT.

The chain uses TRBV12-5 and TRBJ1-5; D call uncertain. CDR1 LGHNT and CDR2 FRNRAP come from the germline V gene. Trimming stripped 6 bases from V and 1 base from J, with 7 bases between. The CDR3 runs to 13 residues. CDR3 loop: CASGPGSNQPQHF. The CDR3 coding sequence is TGTGCTAGTGGACCCGGAAGCAATCAGCCCCAGCATTTT.

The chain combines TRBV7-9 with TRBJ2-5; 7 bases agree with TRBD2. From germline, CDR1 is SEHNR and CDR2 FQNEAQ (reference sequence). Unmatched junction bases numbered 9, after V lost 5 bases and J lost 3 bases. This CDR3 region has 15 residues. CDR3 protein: CASSLPTAGKETQYF. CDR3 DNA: TGTGCCAGCAGCCTCCCCACAGCGGGGAAAGAGACCCAGTACTTC.

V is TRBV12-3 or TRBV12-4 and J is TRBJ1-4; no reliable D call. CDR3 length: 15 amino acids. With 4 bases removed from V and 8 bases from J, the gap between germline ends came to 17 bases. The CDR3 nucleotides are TGTGCCAGCAGTTCCCGCGGTCTTCTTGGCGAAAAACTGTTTTTT. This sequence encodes CASSSRGLLGEKLFF.

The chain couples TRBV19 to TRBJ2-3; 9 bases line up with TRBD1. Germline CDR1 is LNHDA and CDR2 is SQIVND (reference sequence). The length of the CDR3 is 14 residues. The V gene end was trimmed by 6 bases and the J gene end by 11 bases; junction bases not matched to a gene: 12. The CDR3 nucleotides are TGTGCCAGTAGCCCGAGGACAGGGGCGGCGTTGCAGTATTTT. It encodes CASSPRTGAALQYF.